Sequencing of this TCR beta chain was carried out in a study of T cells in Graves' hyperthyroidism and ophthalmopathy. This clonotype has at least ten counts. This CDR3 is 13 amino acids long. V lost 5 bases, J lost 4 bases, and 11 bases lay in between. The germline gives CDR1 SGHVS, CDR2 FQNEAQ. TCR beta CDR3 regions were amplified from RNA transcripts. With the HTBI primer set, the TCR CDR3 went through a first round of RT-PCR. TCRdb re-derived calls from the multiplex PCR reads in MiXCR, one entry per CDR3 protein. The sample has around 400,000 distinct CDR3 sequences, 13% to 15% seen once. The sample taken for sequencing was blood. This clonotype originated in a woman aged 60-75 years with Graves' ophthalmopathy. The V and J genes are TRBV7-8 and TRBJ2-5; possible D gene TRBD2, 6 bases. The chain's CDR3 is CASSPSEGETQYF. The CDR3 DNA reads TGTGCCAGCAGCCCCTCGGAGGGAGAGACCCAGTACTTC.